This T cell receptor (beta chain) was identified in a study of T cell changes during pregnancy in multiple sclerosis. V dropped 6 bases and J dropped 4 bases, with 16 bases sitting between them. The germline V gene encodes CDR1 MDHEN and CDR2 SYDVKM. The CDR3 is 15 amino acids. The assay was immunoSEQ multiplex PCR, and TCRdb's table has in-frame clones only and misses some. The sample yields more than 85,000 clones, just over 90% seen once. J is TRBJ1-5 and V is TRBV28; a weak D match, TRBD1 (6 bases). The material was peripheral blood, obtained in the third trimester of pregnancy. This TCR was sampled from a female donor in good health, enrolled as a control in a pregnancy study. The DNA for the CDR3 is TGTGCCAGCAGCCCTGACCGGGACACAAATCAGCCCCAGCATTTT. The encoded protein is CASSPDRDTNQPQHF.